The sequence of this TCR beta chain was determined in a study of identical twins. MiXCR was run by TCRdb on the 5' RACE reads, yielding one entry per CDR3 protein. The top ten hold 2.9% of the sample, which has approximately 500,000 distinct CDR3 sequences, roughly 24% seen once. Germline V gene data show CDR1 as SQVTM and CDR2 as ANQGSEA. The CDR3 is 14 residues long. The V and J ends lost 4 bases and 4 bases respectively, with 14 bases between them. This sample was also put to use in a study of T cells expressing NK-cell markers. From that study: One of eight sequenced donors was HCMV-seronegative; the other seven were seropositive.

The sequenced sample was CD4+ T cells sorted from blood. The chain uses TRBV29-1 and TRBJ2-1; a weak D match, TRBD1 (5 bases). This clonotype was sampled from a young woman in good health. CDR3 bases: TGCAGCGTTGTCAAGCCTCCAGGGTACAATGAGCAGTTCTTC. Protein product: CSVVKPPGYNEQFF.